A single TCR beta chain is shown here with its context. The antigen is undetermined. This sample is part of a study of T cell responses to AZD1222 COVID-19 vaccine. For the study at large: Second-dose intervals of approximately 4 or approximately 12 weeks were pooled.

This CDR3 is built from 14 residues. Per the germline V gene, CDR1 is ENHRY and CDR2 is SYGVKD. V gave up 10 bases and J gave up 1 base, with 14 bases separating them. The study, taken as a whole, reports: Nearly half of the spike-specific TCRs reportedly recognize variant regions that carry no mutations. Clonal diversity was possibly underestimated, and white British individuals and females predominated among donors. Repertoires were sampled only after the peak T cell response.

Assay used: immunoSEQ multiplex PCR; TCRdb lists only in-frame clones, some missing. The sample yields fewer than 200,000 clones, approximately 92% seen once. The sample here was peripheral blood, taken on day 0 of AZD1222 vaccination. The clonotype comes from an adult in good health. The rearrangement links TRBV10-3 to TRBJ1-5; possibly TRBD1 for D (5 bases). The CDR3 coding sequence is TGTGCCACAAGCCCCAGGGACAGCAATCAGCCCCAGCATTTT. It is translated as CATSPRDSNQPQHF.